The T cell receptor (beta chain) under discussion was sequenced for a study of spatial heterogeneity in lung cancer. The time point is: sample taken at primary tumor resection. In its sample, this clonotype is medium-sized (0.01 to 0.1%). Its specificity is not known. TCRdb ran MiXCR on the 5' RACE reads and lists one entry per CDR3 protein. In the table there are 4,500 to 7,000 distinct CDR3 sequences, around 5% of which are singletons. Losses at the gene ends were 5 bases for V and 3 bases for J; bases not matched to a gene: 6. Germline V gene lookup returns CDR1 MNHEY and CDR2 SMNVEV (reference sequence). The CDR3 runs to 14 residues. Study-wide points: Counts that tracked tumor mutation counts were those of expanded intratumoral alpha and beta TCRs.

The TCR sequence derives from a male donor with early-stage non-small cell lung cancer. The chain recombines TRBV27 with TRBJ2-7; the match to TRBD1 covers 8 bases. Material: lung tumor tissue, obtained at surgery. The CDR3 here is CASSQWDRNYEQYF. The CDR3 DNA follows: TGTGCCAGCAGTCAGTGGGACAGGAACTACGAGCAGTACTTC.